This TCR beta chain was retrieved from a study of CD8+ T cells in alopecia areata. This CDR3 has 12 residues. CDR1 is SGHRS, CDR2 YFSETQ, per germline. V was cut by 4 bases and J by 7 bases, with 11 bases left in between. Regarding treatment: oral pan-JAK inhibitor, 5-10 mg twice daily. This clone has more than one count but fewer than ten. Extracted RNA was reverse transcribed into cDNA, the sequencing template. The table came from immunoSEQ multiplex PCR; TCRdb's copy has only in-frame clones and leaves some out. Among more than 150,000 clones listed, more than 55% were seen once. The sequencing used CD4+ T cells sorted from blood, collected at week 4, from a patient treated with tofacitinib. The rearrangement uses TRBV5-1 and TRBJ1-2; D remains ambiguous. This clonotype was obtained from a human donor with alopecia areata. The chain's CDR3 is CASSIGLSGYTF. The CDR3 coding sequence is TGCGCCAGCAGCATCGGACTGAGTGGCTACACCTTC.